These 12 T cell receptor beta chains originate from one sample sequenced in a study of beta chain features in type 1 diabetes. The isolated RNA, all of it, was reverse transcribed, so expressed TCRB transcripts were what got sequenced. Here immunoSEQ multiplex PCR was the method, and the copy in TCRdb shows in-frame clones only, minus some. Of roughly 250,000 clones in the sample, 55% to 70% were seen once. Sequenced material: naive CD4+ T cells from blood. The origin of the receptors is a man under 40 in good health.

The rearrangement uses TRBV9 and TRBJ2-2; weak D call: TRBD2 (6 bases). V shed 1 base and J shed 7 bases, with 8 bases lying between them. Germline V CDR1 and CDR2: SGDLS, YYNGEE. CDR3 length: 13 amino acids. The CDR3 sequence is CASSVQTSGELFF. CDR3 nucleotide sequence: TGTGCCAGCAGCGTACAGACTAGCGGGGAGCTGTTTTTT.

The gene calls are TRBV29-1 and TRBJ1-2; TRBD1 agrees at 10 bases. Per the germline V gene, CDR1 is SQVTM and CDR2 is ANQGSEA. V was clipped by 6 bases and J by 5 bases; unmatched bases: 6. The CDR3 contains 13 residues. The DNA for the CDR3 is TGCAGCGTAGGACAGGGGGAGTTATATGGCTACACCTTC. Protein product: CSVGQGELYGYTF.

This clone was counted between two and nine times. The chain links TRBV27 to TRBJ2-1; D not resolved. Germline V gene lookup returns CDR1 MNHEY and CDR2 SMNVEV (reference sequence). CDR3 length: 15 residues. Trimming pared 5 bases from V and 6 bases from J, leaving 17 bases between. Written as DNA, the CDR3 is TGTGCCAGCAGTCCACAGCCACGGTCGAGCAATGAGCAGTTCTTC. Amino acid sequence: CASSPQPRSSNEQFF.

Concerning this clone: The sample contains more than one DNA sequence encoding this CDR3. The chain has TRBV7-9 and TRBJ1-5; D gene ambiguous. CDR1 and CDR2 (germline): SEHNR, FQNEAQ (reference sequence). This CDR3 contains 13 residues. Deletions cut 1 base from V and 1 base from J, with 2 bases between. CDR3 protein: CASSLDSNQPQHF. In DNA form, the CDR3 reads TGTGCCAGCAGCTTAGACAGCAATCAGCCCCAGCATTTT.

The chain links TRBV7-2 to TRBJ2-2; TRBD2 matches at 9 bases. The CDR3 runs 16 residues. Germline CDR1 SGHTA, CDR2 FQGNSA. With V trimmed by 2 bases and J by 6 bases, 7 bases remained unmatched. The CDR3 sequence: CASSLSAGGTAGELFF. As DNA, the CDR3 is TGTGCCAGCAGCTTATCGGCGGGAGGGACGGCCGGGGAGCTGTTTTTT.

CDR3 sequence: CSVRTVYEQYF. For the CDR3, the DNA is TGCAGTGTCAGGACTGTCTACGAGCAGTACTTC. The chain has TRBV20-1 and TRBJ2-7; possible D gene TRBD2, 5 bases. Between the trimmed V and J ends, which lost 7 bases and 3 bases, there was a span of 10 bases. The CDR3 length is 11 residues. Germline CDR1 reads DFQATT; CDR2 reads SNEGSKA (reference sequence).

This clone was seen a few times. DNA for the CDR3: TGTGCCAGCAGCCATAAACGGCTAGCGGGAGAGCCCAACAATGAGCAGTTCTTC. This encodes CASSHKRLAGEPNNEQFF. This sequence joins TRBV7-8 and TRBJ2-1; 10 positions agree with TRBD2. Germline V gene data show CDR1 as SGHVS and CDR2 as FQNEAQ. Unmatched junction bases numbered 15, after V lost 5 bases and J lost 5 bases. The CDR3 has 18 residues. Using reference TRBV7-8 and TRBJ2-1 for the parts outside the CDR3, the full variable domain is GAGVSQSPRYKVAKRGQDVALRCDPISGHVSLFWYQQALGQGPEFLTYFQNEAQLDKSGLPSDRFFAERPEGSVSTLKIQRTQQEDSAVYLCASSHKRLAGEPNNEQFFGPGTRLTVL.

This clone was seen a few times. The CDR3 reads CAIGGTSPNINEQFF. CDR3 nucleotide sequence: TGTGCCATCGGAGGGACTAGCCCCAATATCAATGAGCAGTTCTTC. This sequence joins TRBV10-3 and TRBJ2-1; the match to TRBD2 covers 9 bases. Unmatched junction bases numbered 11, after V lost 8 bases and J lost 6 bases. The CDR3 runs to 15 residues. CDR1 is ENHRY and CDR2 is SYGVKD in the germline V gene.

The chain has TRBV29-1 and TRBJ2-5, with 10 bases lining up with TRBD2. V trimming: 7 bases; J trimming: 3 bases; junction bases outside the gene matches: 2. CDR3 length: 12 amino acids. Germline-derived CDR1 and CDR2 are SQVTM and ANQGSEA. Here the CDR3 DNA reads TGCAGCGGAACTAGCGGGGAAGAGACCCAGTACTTC. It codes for CSGTSGEETQYF.

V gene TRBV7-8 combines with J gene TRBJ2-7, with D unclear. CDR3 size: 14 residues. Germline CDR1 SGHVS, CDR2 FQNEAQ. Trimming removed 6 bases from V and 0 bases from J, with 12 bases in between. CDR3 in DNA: TGTGCCAGCAGTGGATACAAGTACTCCTACGAGCAGTACTTC. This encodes CASSGYKYSYEQYF.

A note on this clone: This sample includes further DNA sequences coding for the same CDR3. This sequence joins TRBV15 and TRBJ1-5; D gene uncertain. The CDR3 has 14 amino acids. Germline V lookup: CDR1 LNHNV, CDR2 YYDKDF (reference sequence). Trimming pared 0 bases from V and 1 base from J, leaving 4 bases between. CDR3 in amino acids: CATSRDRSNQPQHF. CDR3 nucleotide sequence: TGTGCCACCAGCAGAGATAGGAGCAATCAGCCCCAGCATTTT.

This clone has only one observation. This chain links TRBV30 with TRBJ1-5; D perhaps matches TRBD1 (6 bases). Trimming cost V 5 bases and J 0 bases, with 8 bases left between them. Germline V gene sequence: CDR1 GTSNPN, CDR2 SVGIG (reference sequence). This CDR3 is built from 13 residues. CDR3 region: CAWGDNSNQPQHF. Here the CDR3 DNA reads TGTGCCTGGGGGGACAATAGCAATCAGCCCCAGCATTTT.